Below are 21 T cell receptor beta chains sequenced from a single sample in a study of metastatic and nonmetastatic thyroid tumors. Until they underwent thyroid surgery, no patient had received any treatment. MiXCR reprocessed the PCR reads for TCRdb. Seen here are roughly 7,000 clones, roughly 30% observed once, and the top ten hold about 21%. Sequencing input: tumor tissue. The receptors derive from a female donor with papillary thyroid cancer or a benign thyroid nodule (not recorded which). Some clones in this sample may be carry-over from other donors' samples.

The chain joins TRBV11-1 to TRBJ2-1; 8 nucleotides agree with TRBD1. Trimming removed 5 bases from V and 3 bases from J; junction bases left unmatched: 3. The germline V gene encodes CDR1 SGHAT and CDR2 FQDESV (reference sequence). This CDR3 spans 14 amino acids. The CDR3 spells CASSPGQGYNEQFF. CDR3 DNA: TGTGCCAGCAGCCCCGGACAGGGCTACAATGAGCAGTTCTTC.

By sample fraction, this clone is medium-sized. This chain joins TRBV7-2 and TRBJ2-3; D is perhaps TRBD2 (6 bases). The V end lost 0 bases, the J end lost 5 bases, and 6 bases lay between the germline ends. In germline, CDR1 is SGHTA, CDR2 FQGNSA. The CDR3 loop spans 13 amino acids. CDR3 loop: CASSLAGGDTQYF. The DNA for the CDR3 is TGTGCCAGCAGCTTAGCGGGAGGAGATACGCAGTATTTT.

This clone came up many times. The chain recombines TRBV4-1 with TRBJ1-6, with D tentatively TRBD1 (5 bases). Germline CDR1 is MGHRA and CDR2 is YSYEKL. V lost 4 bases and J lost 0, with 13 bases in between. The CDR3 sequence is 17 residues long. The CDR3, as DNA: TGCGCCAGCAGCCGGGAAGGGAGGGGCTCCTATAATTCACCCCTCCACTTT. Encoded protein: CASSREGRGSYNSPLHF.

The rearrangement links TRBV6-1 to TRBJ2-2, with D hard to call. Looked up from germline, CDR1 is MNHNS and CDR2 is SASEGT. V shed 8 bases and J shed 3 bases, with 13 bases lying between them. This CDR3 comprises 14 residues. The CDR3 DNA reads as TGTGCCAGCGTGGGCGGCCCGGACACCGGGGAGCTGTTTTTT. Translated, it gives CASVGGPDTGELFF.

The chain joins TRBV6-2 or TRBV6-3 to TRBJ2-7, with D maybe TRBD1 (5 bases). The V end lost 0 bases, the J end lost 2 bases, and 5 bases lay between the germline ends. This CDR3 has 13 residues. CDR1 MNHEY and CDR2 SVGEGT come from the germline V gene. The CDR3 spells CASSYSDTYEQYF. DNA of the CDR3: TGTGCCAGCAGTTACTCGGACACCTACGAGCAGTACTTC.

This clone counts as medium-sized (0.01 to 0.1%). The V gene is TRBV20-1, the J gene TRBJ1-2, with a tentative D call TRBD1 (6 bases). The V gene lost 4 bases and the J gene lost 2 bases, with 11 bases spanning the gap. This CDR3 region has 13 residues. Germline V gene lookup returns CDR1 DFQATT and CDR2 SNEGSKA (reference sequence). The CDR3 sequence: CSAIGQRNYGYTF. The CDR3 region has the DNA TGCAGTGCTATCGGACAGAGAAACTATGGCTACACCTTC.

This clone has just a few counts. This sequence may be a read error, since a much larger clone differs from it by one base. The V and J genes are TRBV12-3 or TRBV12-4 and TRBJ2-2, with a weak D call TRBD1 (5 bases). This CDR3 has 13 residues. The CDR3 region has the DNA TGTGCCAGTCGGACACCTAACACCTGGGAGCTGTTTTTT. Translated, it gives CASRTPNTWELFF.

The V gene is TRBV7-6, the J gene TRBJ1-6; D is ambiguous. With 0 bases removed from V and 0 bases from J, the gap between germline ends came to 9 bases. The CDR3 totals 17 residues. Germline CDR1 reads SGHVS; CDR2 reads FNYEAQ. The CDR3 is CASSLAPPSSYNSPLHF. The CDR3 coding sequence is TGTGCCAGCAGCTTAGCGCCCCCAAGCTCCTATAATTCACCCCTCCACTTT.

V usage is TRBV7-2 and J usage is TRBJ1-1; tentative D call: TRBD1 (5 bases). Germline lookup yields CDR1 SGHTA and CDR2 FQGNSA. CDR3 size: 14 residues. V lost 1 base, J lost 7 bases, and 13 bases lay in between. CDR3 protein: CASSLGYGGGEAFF. Here the CDR3 DNA reads TGTGCCAGCAGCTTAGGGTACGGGGGTGGTGAAGCTTTCTTT.

As regards this clone: An end of the junction differs from the germline gene, which may be a read error. This chain joins TRBV5-4 and TRBJ2-3; 8 nucleotides align to TRBD2. The germline V gene encodes CDR1 SGHNT and CDR2 YYREEE (reference sequence). The CDR3 runs to 16 residues. The CDR3 DNA sequence: TGTGCCAGCAGCTTGGATCTAGCGGGTGGACGGGATACGCGGTATTTT. Its translation is CASSLDLAGGRDTRYF.

By share, this clone ranks as medium-sized (0.01 to 0.1%). The identical CDR3 is also encoded by other nucleotide sequences in the sample. The CDR3 coding sequence is TGTGCCAGCAGCTTAGGAAGGGTCGGGAGAGGGACAGATACGCAGTATTTT. This translates into CASSLGRVGRGTDTQYF. The chain recombines TRBV7-2 with TRBJ2-3; a weak D match, TRBD2 (6 bases). V gave up 1 base and J gave up 3 bases, with 17 bases separating them. This CDR3 spans 17 amino acids. Germline V gene data show CDR1 as SGHTA and CDR2 as FQGNSA.

This clone was seen a few times. One base away lies a much larger clone, so this may be a sequencing read error. This sequence joins TRBV7-9 and TRBJ1-1, with 11 nucleotides matching TRBD1. Losses at the gene ends were 5 bases for V and 1 base for J; bases not matched to a gene: 3. The CDR3 has 15 residues. Germline CDR1 reads SEHNR; CDR2 reads FQNEAQ (reference sequence). CDR3 DNA: TGTGCCAGCAGCGCGGACAGGGGGCCGAACACTGAAGCTTTCTTT. This translates into CASSADRGPNTEAFF.

This chain connects TRBV7-3 to TRBJ1-2; D is unclear. V lost 0 bases and J lost 4, with 21 bases in between. Germline V CDR1 and CDR2: SGHTA, FQGTGA. This CDR3 has 18 amino acids. The CDR3 sequence is CASSLTLAFGDWGYGYTF. CDR3 bases: TGTGCCAGCAGCTTAACGTTAGCATTTGGGGATTGGGGCTATGGCTACACCTTC.

This clone counts as medium-sized. The genes are TRBV7-2 and TRBJ2-1; a possible D gene is TRBD1 (6 bases). Germline assignment: CDR1 SGHTA and CDR2 FQGNSA. This CDR3 spans 13 amino acids. Trimming took off 4 bases at V and 10 bases at J, with 14 bases between the two ends. The CDR3 DNA reads TGTGCCAGCAGCTCCGATACAGGGAACGAGCAGTTCTTC. Translation gives CASSSDTGNEQFF.

The CDR3 nucleotides read TGTGCCAGCAGCCAAGACCAGCTCCAAGAGACCCAGTACTTC. Its translation: CASSQDQLQETQYF. This sequence joins TRBV3-1 and TRBJ2-5; D remains unclear. V was clipped by 0 bases and J by 1 base, with 6 bases between them. The CDR3 totals 14 residues. Germline CDR1 reads LGHDT; CDR2 reads YNNKEL (reference sequence).

This clone was picked up a small number of times. An end of the junction differs from the germline gene, which may be a read error. V is TRBV25-1 and J is TRBJ1-2; 8 bases fit TRBD1. Per germline, CDR1 MGHDK and CDR2 SYGVNS. CDR3 size: 16 residues. As DNA, the CDR3 is TGTGCCAGCAGTGAAGGCAGGGACAGGCAGAACTGTGGCTACACCTTC. This encodes CASSEGRDRQNCGYTF.

In this sample, this clone is medium-sized (0.01 to 0.1%). This rearrangement joins TRBV12-3 or TRBV12-4 to TRBJ1-5; possibly TRBD1 for D (6 bases). The germline V and J ends were trimmed by 8 bases and 4 bases, with 18 bases remaining between them. The CDR3 totals 15 residues. The CDR3 spells CASGPDGGGNQPQHF. CDR3 nucleotides: TGTGCCAGCGGCCCGGACGGGGGCGGAAATCAGCCCCAGCATTTT.

This clone was seen a few times. The rearrangement links TRBV6-1 to TRBJ2-1, with 7 bases lining up with TRBD1. The germline V gene encodes CDR1 MNHNS and CDR2 SASEGT. Trimming took 5 bases from V and 4 from J; bases not matched to a gene: 8. This CDR3 is built from 15 residues. This CDR3 reads CASSSQGWTYNEQFF. DNA of the CDR3: TGTGCCAGCAGTTCACAGGGGTGGACATACAATGAGCAGTTCTTC.

This clone is labeled as large. V is TRBV9 and J is TRBJ1-2, with a weak D call TRBD1 (5 bases). V lost 0 bases and J lost 7, with 22 bases in between. The length of the CDR3 is 17 residues. Germline V gives CDR1 SGDLS, CDR2 YYNGEE. In DNA, the CDR3 is TGTGCCAGCAGCGTAGAAGCCAAATCGGGGGACCGTGGTGGCTACACCTTC. Encoded protein: CASSVEAKSGDRGGYTF.

The chain has TRBV7-7 and TRBJ2-2; possibly TRBD2 for D (6 bases). The V end lost 1 base, the J end lost 1 base, and 7 bases lay between the germline ends. In germline, CDR1 is SSHAT, CDR2 FNYEAQ (reference sequence). The length of the CDR3 is 15 residues. The CDR3 DNA sequence: TGTGCCAGCAGCTTAGACGGGGGGAACACCGGGGAGCTGTTTTTT. Translated: CASSLDGGNTGELFF.

This clone was counted many times. The chain combines TRBV4-1 with TRBJ2-3, with 9 bases that match TRBD1. The CDR3 loop spans 16 amino acids. In germline, CDR1 is MGHRA, CDR2 YSYEKL. Trimming removed 6 bases from V and 4 bases from J; junction bases left unmatched: 11. The CDR3 region has the DNA TGCGCCAGCAGTCAAACGGGGACAGGGCCCTCAGATACGCAGTATTTT. Amino acid sequence: CASSQTGTGPSDTQYF.